The 11 T cell receptor beta chains given below trace back to one sample, sequenced in a study of post-analysis software for immune sequencing data. General study results and limits: Elevated frequency relative to controls characterized four or five TRBV segments in patients, TRBV5-6, TRBV5-1 and TRBV20-1 among them.

Their antigen targets remain unknown. Tagging with unique molecular identifiers was a feature of the TCR beta cDNA libraries. TCRdb fed the PCR reads into MiXCR, producing one record per CDR3 protein. The sample holds 700,000 to 800,000 distinct CDR3 sequences; roughly 27% are singletons and the top ten take roughly 0.57%. The sample comprised blood. These receptors came from a girl aged 10 to 17 with multiple sclerosis.

In its sample, this clonotype was seen once. V and J are TRBV3-1 and TRBJ1-4; D gene ambiguous. The CDR3 has 14 residues. Germline loops: CDR1 LGHDT, CDR2 YNNKEL (reference sequence). V lost 3 bases, J lost 8 bases, and 13 bases lay in between. For the CDR3, the DNA is TGTGCCAGCAGCCACTACCAGGAATACGAAAAACTGTTTTTT. As protein: CASSHYQEYEKLFF.

The V call is TRBV4-3, the J call TRBJ1-1, with D unclear. The CDR3 runs 13 residues. Germline V gene sequence: CDR1 LGHNA, CDR2 YSLEER. Deletions cut 4 bases from V and 6 bases from J, with 12 bases between. CDR3: CASSPEVDAEAFF. DNA of the CDR3: TGCGCCAGCAGCCCCGAGGTGGATGCTGAAGCTTTCTTT.

This clonotype occurred a few times. J is TRBJ1-2 and V is TRBV7-2, with TRBD1 identical over 7 bases. The CDR3 runs 15 residues. Losses at the gene ends were 6 bases for V and 0 bases for J; bases not matched to a gene: 7. Germline assignment: CDR1 SGHTA and CDR2 FQGNSA. CDR3 loop: CASRPFTGANYGYTF. Here the CDR3 DNA reads TGTGCCAGCAGACCTTTTACAGGGGCTAACTATGGCTACACCTTC.

The chain recombines TRBV6-1 with TRBJ2-1; TRBD1 matches 11 bases. Germline trimming cut 5 bases from V and 7 bases from J; bases unmatched to any gene: 10. Germline loops: CDR1 MNHNS, CDR2 SASEGT. CDR3 size: 16 residues. The CDR3: CASSPGQGVGWNEQFF. In DNA form, the CDR3 reads TGTGCCAGCAGTCCGGGACAGGGGGTAGGGTGGAATGAGCAGTTCTTC.

The rearrangement joins TRBV29-1 to TRBJ1-1; D gene uncertain. Germline V gives CDR1 SQVTM, CDR2 ANQGSEA. V dropped 5 bases and J dropped 1 base, with 11 bases sitting between them. The CDR3 is made up of 13 amino acids. Here the CDR3 reads CSVSKLGNTEAFF. The CDR3 DNA reads as TGCAGCGTTTCTAAGTTGGGGAACACTGAAGCTTTCTTT.

This clonotype turned up a few times. This chain uses TRBV20-1 with TRBJ2-5; D possibly corresponds to TRBD1 (5 bases). V was clipped by 3 bases and J by 3 bases, with 11 bases between them. Looked up from germline, CDR1 is DFQATT and CDR2 is SNEGSKA (reference sequence). This CDR3 comprises 13 residues. The CDR3 DNA sequence: TGCAGTGCTAGTTGGGGCTCAGAAGAGACCCAGTACTTC. This gives the protein CSASWGSEETQYF.

The rearrangement uses TRBV6-2 or TRBV6-3 and TRBJ2-1; a weak D match, TRBD1 (5 bases). V gave up 0 bases and J gave up 3 bases, with 9 bases separating them. The V gene's germline CDR1 is MNHEY and CDR2 SVGEGT. The CDR3 has 15 amino acids. CDR3 in DNA: TGTGCCAGCAGTTACTCCAGGGTCCTCTACAATGAGCAGTTCTTC. It specifies CASSYSRVLYNEQFF.

V gene TRBV7-2 combines with J gene TRBJ2-1; 9 nucleotides agree with TRBD2. This CDR3 is 18 amino acids long. V lost 0 bases and J lost 2; bases outside the gene matches: 8. CDR1 and CDR2 from the germline V gene are SGHTA and FQGNSA. CDR3 nucleotides: TGTGCCAGCAGCTTAGCCCGACTTAGCGGGGGCCCCTACAATGAGCAGTTCTTC. Translation gives CASSLARLSGGPYNEQFF.

This sequence joins TRBV20-1 and TRBJ2-3; D not certain. V lost 7 bases to trimming and J lost 3 bases, with 11 bases between them. CDR1 DFQATT and CDR2 SNEGSKA come from the germline V gene (reference sequence). There are 12 residues in the CDR3. The CDR3 DNA follows: TGCAGTGGGGTGCGTGAGACAGATACGCAGTATTTT. It codes for CSGVRETDTQYF.

This rearrangement joins TRBV20-1 to TRBJ1-2; no clear D. The germline CDR1 and CDR2 sequences are DFQATT and SNEGSKA (reference sequence). Trimming cost V 3 bases and J 8 bases, with 13 bases left between them. The CDR3 sequence is 12 residues long. CDR3 region: CSASVGVAGYTF. In DNA form, the CDR3 reads TGCAGTGCTAGTGTCGGGGTTGCGGGCTACACCTTC.

The genes are TRBV20-1 and TRBJ1-4; maybe TRBD1 (6 bases). The CDR3 extends over 13 amino acids. V was shortened by 6 bases and J by 7 bases, with 15 bases between the two germline ends. Germline CDR1 is DFQATT and CDR2 is SNEGSKA (reference sequence). This CDR3 reads CSAPTGGLEKLFF. In DNA form, the CDR3 reads TGCAGTGCCCCGACAGGTGGACTTGAAAAACTGTTTTTT.